This TCR beta chain is from a study of metastatic and nonmetastatic thyroid tumors. Per the germline V gene, CDR1 is SEHNR and CDR2 is FQNEAQ (reference sequence). Trimming removed 6 bases at V and 5 bases at J, with 13 bases between. CDR3 length: 13 residues. Thyroid surgery was performed in patients who had received no treatment beforehand. There are many counts of this clone. Via MiXCR, TCRdb re-called the PCR reads. Found here are 20,000 to 25,000 clones, 10% to 12% of them singletons; the top ten hold 7.5% to 8%. Sequenced: blood. The TCR originated in a female donor with papillary thyroid cancer or a benign thyroid nodule (not recorded which). Some clones in this sample may be carry-over from other donors' samples. The chain uses TRBV7-9 and TRBJ2-5; a weak D match, TRBD2 (6 bases). In nucleotides, the CDR3 is TGTGCCAGCAGTTCGGACTACTCGGAGACCCAGTACTTC. Amino acid sequence: CASSSDYSETQYF. Looking up the rest from reference TRBV7-9 and TRBJ2-5 gives the full variable domain: DTGVSQNPRHKITKRGQNVTFRCDPISEHNRLYWYRQTLGQGPEFLTYFQNEAQLEKSRLLSDRFSAERPKGSFSTLEIQRTEQGDSAMYLCASSSDYSETQYFGPGTRLLVL.